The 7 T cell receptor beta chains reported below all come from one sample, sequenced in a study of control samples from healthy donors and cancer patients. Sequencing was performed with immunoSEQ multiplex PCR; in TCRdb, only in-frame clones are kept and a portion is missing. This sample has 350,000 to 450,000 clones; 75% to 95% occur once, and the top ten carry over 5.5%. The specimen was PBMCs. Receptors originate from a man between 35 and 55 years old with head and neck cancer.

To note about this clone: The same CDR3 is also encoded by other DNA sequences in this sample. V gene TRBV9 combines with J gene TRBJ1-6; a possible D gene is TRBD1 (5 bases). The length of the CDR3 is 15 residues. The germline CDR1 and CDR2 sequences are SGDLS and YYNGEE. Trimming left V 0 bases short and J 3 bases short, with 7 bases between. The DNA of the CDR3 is TGTGCCAGCAGCGTAGGACAGAGCTATAATTCACCCCTCCACTTT. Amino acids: CASSVGQSYNSPLHF.

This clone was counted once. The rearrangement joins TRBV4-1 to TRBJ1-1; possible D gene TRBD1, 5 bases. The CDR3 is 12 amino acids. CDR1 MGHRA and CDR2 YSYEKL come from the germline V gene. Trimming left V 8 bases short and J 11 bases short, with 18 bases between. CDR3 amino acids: CASGSAGFLAFF. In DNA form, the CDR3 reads TGCGCCAGCGGATCGGCAGGGTTTTTGGCTTTCTTT.

Written as DNA, the CDR3 is TGTGCCAGCAGCTACGGACAGGGAGCCGGGGAGCTGTTTTTT. Translating it yields CASSYGQGAGELFF. This rearrangement joins TRBV6-5 to TRBJ2-2; TRBD1 matches at 8 bases. The junction had 6 bases not matched to a gene; V was cut back by 6 bases and J by 6 bases. This CDR3 spans 14 amino acids. In germline, CDR1 is MNHEY, CDR2 SVGAGI.

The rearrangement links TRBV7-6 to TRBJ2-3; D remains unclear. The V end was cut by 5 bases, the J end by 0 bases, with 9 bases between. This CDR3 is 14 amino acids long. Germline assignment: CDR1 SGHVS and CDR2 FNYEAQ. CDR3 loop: CASSPMTSTDTQYF. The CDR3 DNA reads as TGTGCCAGCAGCCCTATGACGAGCACAGATACGCAGTATTTT.

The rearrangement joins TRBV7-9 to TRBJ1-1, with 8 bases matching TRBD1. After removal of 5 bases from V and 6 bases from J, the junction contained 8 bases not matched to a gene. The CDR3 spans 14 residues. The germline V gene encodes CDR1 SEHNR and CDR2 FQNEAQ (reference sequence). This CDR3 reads CASSPRTGPAEAFF. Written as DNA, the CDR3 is TGTGCCAGCAGCCCGCGGACAGGGCCAGCTGAAGCTTTCTTT.

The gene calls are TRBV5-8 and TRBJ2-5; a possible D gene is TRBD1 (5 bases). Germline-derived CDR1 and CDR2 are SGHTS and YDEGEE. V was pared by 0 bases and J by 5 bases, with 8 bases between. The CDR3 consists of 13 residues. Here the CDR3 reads CASSLDRMETQYF. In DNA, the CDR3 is TGTGCCAGCAGCTTGGACAGGATGGAGACCCAGTACTTC.

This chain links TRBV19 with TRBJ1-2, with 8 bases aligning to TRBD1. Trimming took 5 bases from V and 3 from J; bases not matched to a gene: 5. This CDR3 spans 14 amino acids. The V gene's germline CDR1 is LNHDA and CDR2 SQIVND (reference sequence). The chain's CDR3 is CASSPTGGHYGYTF. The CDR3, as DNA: TGTGCCAGTAGTCCAACAGGGGGTCACTATGGCTACACCTTC.